This T cell receptor beta chain was recorded in a study of early T cells in non-severe SARS-CoV-2 infection. This CDR3 region has 14 residues. Germline V CDR1 and CDR2: ENHRY, SYGVKD. Trimming at V came to 10 bases and at J to 5 bases, leaving 5 bases not matched to a gene. Individually, cDNA molecules had unique molecular identifiers attached to them. TCRdb passed the 5' RACE reads through MiXCR, listing each CDR3 protein once. Altogether 75,000 to 100,000 distinct CDR3 sequences are present, roughly 15% being singletons, with the ten largest covering 0.5% to 0.75%. The TCR was taken from an adult who was a healthcare worker with PCR-confirmed SARS-CoV-2 infection or an uninfected control (not recorded which). The chain carries TRBV10-3 and TRBJ2-1; the match to TRBD2 covers 13 bases. The sequenced material came from whole blood. The CDR3 region has the DNA TGTGCCACAAAGACTAGCGGGGGGCACAATGAGCAGTTCTTC. Translation: CATKTSGGHNEQFF.